Here is one TCR beta chain with its context. Which antigen it targets is not known. Qualities for individual bases were not recorded, and no much larger clone is one base off. The data were obtained in a study of T cell responses to AZD1222 COVID-19 vaccine listed by TCRdb under 2021. Background on the whole study: AZD1222 recipients whose second dose came at about 4 weeks and those whose second dose came at about 12 weeks were combined into one group, since spike-specific TCR depth and breadth did not differ between the two schedules. A total of approximately 230 trial participants underwent TCR sequencing, of whom 207 received two doses of AZD1222 and about 25 received two doses of the MenACWY control vaccine. Trial participants were enrolled by age into 18-55, 56-69 and 70-plus year subgroups, with about 150, 28 and 57 TCR-sequenced participants respectively. The paper as a whole reports these results and caveats: A significant rise in spike-specific TCR breadth and depth was observed after two AZD1222 doses relative to day 0 and relative to MenACWY recipients. Because no samples from the day 14 peak response were available, repertoires could be characterized only after the peak T cell response. Participants were mostly white British, with more females than males. The authors suggested clonal diversity may have been underestimated. The 56-69-year group was small, and its depth increase did not reach significance, likely because of low power. Reportedly, close to half of the unique spike-specific TCRs recognized epitopes lying outside the regions that are mutated in the B.1.351 and B.1.1.7 variants. Conclusions about previously exposed vaccinees are limited, since just 5 to 7 AZD1222 recipients were seropositive for SARS-CoV-2 at baseline. The vaccine-associated CD4 TCRs covered the entire spike protein, and the dominant responses fell in regions 160-218 and 743-854.

The CDR3 runs 16 residues from the cysteine to the phenylalanine. Just the 48-base CDR3 DNA is kept, in frame starting at base 1. At the junction V is shortened by 3 bases and J by 8 bases; bases outside the gene matches: 15. The germline V gene (reference sequence) sets CDR1 to LNHDA and CDR2 to SQIVND. The CDR3 regions of human TCRbeta chains were analyzed by immunosequencing. The original methods were these. TCRs in the repertoires were compared against a reference library of SARS-CoV-2-specific TCRs that had been generated with the MIRA antigen-specificity platform. Breadth was defined as the fraction of unique TCRs that were SARS-CoV-2-associated. Depth was defined as the fraction of total T cells that were SARS-CoV-2-associated. Each spike-specific TCR was assigned to its reactive spike region and to a CD4 or CD8 class using the MIRA data. Log10-transformed breadth and depth values were compared by one-way ANOVA with Sidak's multiple comparisons tests. Entries here come from immuneACCESS through TCRdb and include only in-frame sequences with V and J called. Some clones fail to appear in such tables; in the studies checked, an unresolved V gene covers under half of the shortfall, and the cause of the remainder is unknown. V, J and clone size are those of that table, while D and trimming were read from the DNA. A total of approximately 100,000 clones appear in this sample, about 91% of them only once. The ten biggest clones cover over 6.5% of the sample.

The time point label, as the study defines it: baseline before first vaccination. Vaccinee samples came from UK trials COV001 and COV002, including a single-blind randomized controlled phase 2/3 trial of AZD1222 (ChAdOx1 nCoV-19) in healthy adults. For TCRbeta chain sequencing, PBMC samples from trial participants were taken at day 0 and at day 28 after the second dose. The receptor's source is an adult in good health. The chain links TRBV19 with TRBJ1-2; the central 7 bases match TRBD1. The input for sequencing was peripheral blood, taken on day 0 of AZD1222 vaccination. In nucleotide form, the sequence is TGTGCCAGTAGTATGCTACAGGGGTCTACGCCAAGGGGCTACACCTTC. Its protein reads: CASSMLQGSTPRGYTF.